A single sample gave rise to the 3 T cell receptor beta chains below, sequenced in a study of T cell responses to AZD1222 COVID-19 vaccine. Profiled with immunoSEQ multiplex PCR; TCRdb holds only in-frame clones, not every one. The repertoire includes some 180,000 clones, approximately 91% of them detected once, and roughly 1.9% sits in the top ten. This material consisted of peripheral blood, taken 28 days after the second AZD1222 dose. The receptor source for this set is an adult who received the AZD1222 COVID-19 vaccine.

The chain has TRBV18 and TRBJ1-2; D gene unclear. This CDR3 is built from 13 residues. The germline CDR1 and CDR2 sequences are KGHSH and LQKENI. V was pared by 4 bases and J by 2 bases, with 8 bases between. CDR3 sequence: CASSLPGNYGYTF. DNA of the CDR3: TGTGCCAGCTCACTCCCGGGAAACTATGGCTACACCTTC.

The gene calls are TRBV7-9 and TRBJ2-3; perhaps TRBD2 as D (6 bases). Germline V gene data show CDR1 as SEHNR and CDR2 as FQNEAQ (reference sequence). V shed 3 bases and J shed 3 bases, with 10 bases lying between them. The CDR3 consists of 14 residues. The CDR3 nucleotides read TGTGCCAGCAGCTTTAGCGGTTCTACAGATACGCAGTATTTT. Amino acids: CASSFSGSTDTQYF.

The J gene is TRBJ2-2, the V gene TRBV27; TRBD2 aligns across 13 bases. The CDR3 totals 18 residues. CDR1 and CDR2 from the germline V gene are MNHEY and SMNVEV (reference sequence). V gave up 2 bases and J gave up 3 bases; unmatched junction bases: 6. The DNA of the CDR3 is TGTGCCAGCAGTTTACCCCGAGGACTAGCGGGAGACACCGGGGAGCTGTTTTTT. Translating gives CASSLPRGLAGDTGELFF.